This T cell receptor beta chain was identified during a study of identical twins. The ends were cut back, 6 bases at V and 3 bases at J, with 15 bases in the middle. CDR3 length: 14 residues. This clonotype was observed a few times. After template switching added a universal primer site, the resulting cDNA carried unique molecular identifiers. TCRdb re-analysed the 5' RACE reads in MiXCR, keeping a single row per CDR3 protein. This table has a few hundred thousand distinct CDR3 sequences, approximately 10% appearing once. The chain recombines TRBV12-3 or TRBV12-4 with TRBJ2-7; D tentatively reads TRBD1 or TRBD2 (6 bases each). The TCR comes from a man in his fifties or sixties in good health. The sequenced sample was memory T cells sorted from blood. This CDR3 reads CASRGGRLGYEQYF. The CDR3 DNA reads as TGTGCCAGCAGGGGGGGCAGGCTTGGCTACGAGCAGTACTTC.